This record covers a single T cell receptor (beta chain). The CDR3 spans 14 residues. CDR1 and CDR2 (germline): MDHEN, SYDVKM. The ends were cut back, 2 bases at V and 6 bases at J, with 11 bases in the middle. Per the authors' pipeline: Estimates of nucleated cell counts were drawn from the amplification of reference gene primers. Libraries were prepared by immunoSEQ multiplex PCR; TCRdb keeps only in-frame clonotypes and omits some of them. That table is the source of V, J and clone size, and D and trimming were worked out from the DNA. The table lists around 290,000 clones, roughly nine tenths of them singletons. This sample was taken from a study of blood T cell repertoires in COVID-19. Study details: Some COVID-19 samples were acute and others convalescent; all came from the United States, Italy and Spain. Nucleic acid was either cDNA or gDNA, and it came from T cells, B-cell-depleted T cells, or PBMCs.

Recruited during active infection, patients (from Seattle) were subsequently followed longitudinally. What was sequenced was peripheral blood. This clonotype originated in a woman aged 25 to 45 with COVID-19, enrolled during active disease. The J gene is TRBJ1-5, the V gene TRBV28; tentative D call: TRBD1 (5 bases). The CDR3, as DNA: TGTGCCAGCAGTTTAGGAGGGGACGCTCAGCCCCAGCATTTT. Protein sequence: CASSLGGDAQPQHF. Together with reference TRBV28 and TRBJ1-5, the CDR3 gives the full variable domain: DVKVTQSSRYLVKRTGEKVFLECVQDMDHENMFWYRQDPGLGLRLIYFSYDVKMKEKGDIPEGYSVSREKKERFSLILESASTNQTSMYLCASSLGGDAQPQHFGDGTRLSIL.